These 28 T cell receptor beta chains were sequenced from one sample in a study of shared clonotypes between healthy human individuals. Data came from immunoSEQ multiplex PCR; TCRdb stores just in-frame clones and leaves some out. This sample has roughly 2.6 million clones, with around nine tenths found just once. The sequenced sample consisted of naive CD4+ T cells sorted from blood. Subset meaning: CD45RA+ positively selected. Receptors were obtained from a man between 18 and 35 years old in good health.

The chain recombines TRBV25-1 with TRBJ2-1, with 12 bases identical to TRBD2. This CDR3 spans 14 amino acids. Germline assignment: CDR1 MGHDK and CDR2 SYGVNS. J was trimmed by 12 bases and V by 4 bases; bases with no gene match: 7. Here the CDR3 reads CASSGSSGGAGQFF. The CDR3 coding sequence is TGTGCCAGCAGTGGTTCTAGCGGGGGGGCCGGGCAGTTCTTC.

The V gene is TRBV2, the J gene TRBJ1-1; a possible D gene is TRBD1 (6 bases). Germline CDR1 and CDR2: SNHLY and FYNNEI. V was trimmed by 7 bases and J by 0 bases, leaving 12 bases between them. The CDR3 extends over 14 amino acids. This CDR3 reads CASKGETLNTEAFF. CDR3 DNA: TGTGCCAGCAAGGGGGAGACATTGAACACTGAAGCTTTCTTT.

V usage is TRBV5-1 and J usage is TRBJ2-1, with 7 bases fitting TRBD2. V shed 3 bases, J shed 10 bases, and the junction held 10 bases outside the gene matches. CDR1 SGHRS and CDR2 YFSETQ come from the germline V gene. CDR3 size: 14 residues. The CDR3 nucleotides are TGCGCCAGCAGCTCGGGGGGTTCCTCATTCGAGCAGTTCTTC. It codes for CASSSGGSSFEQFF.

V and J are TRBV12-5 and TRBJ2-1, with 9 bases identical to TRBD2. Per germline, CDR1 LGHNT and CDR2 FRNRAP. V shed 2 bases and J 0 bases; nucleotides not matched to a gene: 20. The CDR3 covers 22 residues. This chain's CDR3 is CASGLRPGGLAGLTPSYNEQFF. In DNA form, the CDR3 reads TGTGCTAGTGGTTTGCGGCCGGGAGGTCTAGCGGGACTTACCCCCTCCTACAATGAGCAGTTCTTC.

The V call is TRBV30, the J call TRBJ1-5; no firm D call. CDR1 is GTSNPN and CDR2 is SVGIG in the germline V gene (reference sequence). The CDR3 runs to 14 residues. Trimming cost V 3 bases and J 4 bases, with 13 bases left between them. As DNA, the CDR3 is TGTGCCTGGAGCAGCGTGGCTGGGAATCAGCCCCAGCATTTT. Amino acid sequence: CAWSSVAGNQPQHF.

The chain has TRBV7-2 and TRBJ2-3, with 7 nucleotides matching TRBD2. The CDR3 runs to 15 residues. V lost 5 bases, J lost 1 base, and 6 bases stayed unmatched. The V gene's germline CDR1 is SGHTA and CDR2 FQGNSA. The CDR3 loop is CASSPGRSGTDTQYF. For the CDR3, the DNA is TGTGCCAGCAGCCCCGGGAGGTCGGGCACAGATACGCAGTATTTT.

This chain joins TRBV11-2 and TRBJ2-7; possibly TRBD1 for D (6 bases). CDR3 length equals 14 residues. From germline, CDR1 is SGHAT and CDR2 FQNNGV. Between the trimmed V and J ends, which lost 6 bases and 0 bases, there was a span of 12 bases. The CDR3 reads CASSSGTYSYEQYF. The CDR3 bases are TGTGCCAGCAGTTCTGGGACATACTCCTACGAGCAGTACTTC.

The J gene is TRBJ2-3, the V gene TRBV19; 14 bases agree with TRBD2. CDR3 length: 15 residues. After removal of 5 bases from V and 6 bases from J, the junction contained 4 bases not matched to a gene. The germline CDR1 and CDR2 sequences are LNHDA and SQIVND (reference sequence). The CDR3 DNA follows: TGTGCCAGTAGTGGGACTAGCGGGAGTGGGGATACGCAGTATTTT. Protein sequence: CASSGTSGSGDTQYF.

V and J are TRBV4-1 and TRBJ2-5, with TRBD1 identical over 9 bases. The CDR3 totals 14 residues. Germline values: CDR1 MGHRA, CDR2 YSYEKL. Trimming at V came to 4 bases and at J to 5 bases, leaving 5 bases not matched to a gene. CDR3 loop: CASSLDRGWETQYF. Written as DNA, the CDR3 is TGCGCCAGCAGCCTCGACAGGGGGTGGGAGACCCAGTACTTC.

This sequence joins TRBV10-3 and TRBJ2-1, with a possible D match to TRBD2 (6 bases). Between the trimmed V and J ends, which lost 3 bases and 6 bases, there was a span of 15 bases. The V gene's germline CDR1 is ENHRY and CDR2 SYGVKD. This CDR3 comprises 15 residues. CDR3 region: CAISDPLTGGNEQFF. The CDR3 DNA follows: TGTGCCATCAGTGATCCCCTGACCGGGGGCAATGAGCAGTTCTTC.

V usage is TRBV11-2 and J usage is TRBJ2-7, with TRBD1 as a possible D gene (6 bases). The germline gives CDR1 SGHAT, CDR2 FQNNGV. The germline V and J ends were trimmed by 5 bases and 5 bases, with 16 bases remaining between them. CDR3 length: 14 residues. The CDR3 reads CASSLNTGTHEQYF. The CDR3 DNA sequence: TGTGCCAGCAGCCTGAATACAGGGACCCACGAGCAGTACTTC.

This chain joins TRBV28 and TRBJ1-4, with D unclear. The CDR3 is made up of 12 amino acids. V was shortened by 6 bases and J by 6 bases, with 8 bases between the two germline ends. Germline CDR1 MDHEN, CDR2 SYDVKM. The CDR3 nucleotides read TGTGCCAGCAGCACTTCGGATGAAAAACTGTTTTTT. Its translation is CASSTSDEKLFF. Filled out from reference TRBV28 and TRBJ1-4, the complete variable domain reads DVKVTQSSRYLVKRTGEKVFLECVQDMDHENMFWYRQDPGLGLRLIYFSYDVKMKEKGDIPEGYSVSREKKERFSLILESASTNQTSMYLCASSTSDEKLFFGSGTQLSVL.

The rearrangement uses TRBV25-1 and TRBJ2-1; the match to TRBD1 covers 9 bases. The V gene's germline CDR1 is MGHDK and CDR2 SYGVNS. This CDR3 has 12 residues. Unmatched junction bases numbered 2, after V lost 10 bases and J lost 4 bases. The CDR3 region is CATGQGYNEQFF. CDR3 DNA: TGTGCCACGGGACAGGGATACAATGAGCAGTTCTTC.

The chain couples TRBV6-4 to TRBJ2-3; 10 bases are a match to TRBD2. The V gene end was trimmed by 0 bases and the J gene end by 8 bases; junction bases not matched to a gene: 8. CDR1 MRHNA and CDR2 SNTAGT come from the germline V gene. The CDR3 spans 16 residues. CDR3 in DNA: TGTGCCAGCAGTGACTCTGCTAGCGGGAGAGGGGGTACGCAGTATTTT. Encoded protein: CASSDSASGRGGTQYF.

This chain uses TRBV28 with TRBJ1-6; D is possibly TRBD1 (6 bases). This CDR3 has 15 residues. Trimming pared 1 base from V and 9 bases from J, leaving 13 bases between. Germline CDR1 MDHEN, CDR2 SYDVKM. The CDR3 loop is CASSLSQGNASPLHF. Here the CDR3 DNA reads TGTGCCAGCAGTTTATCTCAGGGGAACGCTTCACCCCTCCACTTT. Full variable domain (outside the CDR3, taken from reference TRBV28 and TRBJ1-6): DVKVTQSSRYLVKRTGEKVFLECVQDMDHENMFWYRQDPGLGLRLIYFSYDVKMKEKGDIPEGYSVSREKKERFSLILESASTNQTSMYLCASSLSQGNASPLHFGNGTRLTVT.

CDR3 residues: CASSRLAGTPTQDEQFF. CDR3 bases: TGCGCCAGCAGTAGACTAGCGGGAACCCCAACACAGGATGAGCAGTTCTTC. This sequence joins TRBV4-1 and TRBJ2-1, with 11 nucleotides matching TRBD2. CDR3 size: 17 residues. The V gene's germline CDR1 is MGHRA and CDR2 YSYEKL. V lost 6 bases to trimming and J lost 8 bases; unmatched junction nucleotides: 15.

This clone was seen once. The CDR3 DNA is TGTGCCAGCTCAGTTCGGGACAGGGATAACTACAATGAGCAGTTCTTC. This sequence encodes CASSVRDRDNYNEQFF. The rearrangement uses TRBV18 and TRBJ2-1, with 9 bases identical to TRBD1. V dropped 5 bases and J dropped 3; count of bases not matched to a gene: 8. Germline CDR1 is KGHSH and CDR2 is LQKENI. The CDR3 has 16 amino acids.

The chain links TRBV28 to TRBJ1-1; maybe TRBD1 (6 bases). Looked up from germline, CDR1 is MDHEN and CDR2 is SYDVKM. The CDR3 sequence is 18 residues long. Trimming shortened V by 5 bases and J by 1 base, and 23 bases separated the two germline ends. CDR3: CASSPYSGGRRPNTEAFF. In nucleotides, the CDR3 is TGTGCCAGCAGTCCTTACTCGGGGGGCCGGAGGCCGAACACTGAAGCTTTCTTT.

This clone was detected only once. This sequence joins TRBV15 and TRBJ1-5; D remains ambiguous. The CDR3 length is 15 residues. CDR1 LNHNV and CDR2 YYDKDF come from the germline V gene (reference sequence). Trimming removed 8 bases from V and 4 bases from J, with 18 bases in between. CDR3 coding DNA: TGTGCCACCGCATCATACCGGGCCCCAAATCAGCCCCAGCATTTT. Translated: CATASYRAPNQPQHF. Supplemented by reference TRBV15 and TRBJ1-5, the full variable domain reads DAMVIQNPRYQVTQFGKPVTLSCSQTLNHNVMYWYQQKSSQAPKLLFHYYDKDFNNEADTPDNFQSRRPNTSFCFLDIRSPGLGDTAMYLCATASYRAPNQPQHFGDGTRLSIL.

The J gene is TRBJ2-5, the V gene TRBV5-1, with 14 bases fitting TRBD2. V shed 0 bases and J 5 bases; nucleotides not matched to a gene: 6. This CDR3 is 17 amino acids long. Germline lookup yields CDR1 SGHRS and CDR2 YFSETQ. As DNA, the CDR3 is TGCGCCAGCAGCTTGGGAGGGACTAGCGGGAGCTCCGAGACCCAGTACTTC. It codes for CASSLGGTSGSSETQYF.

This sequence joins TRBV19 and TRBJ1-5, with 8 bases matching TRBD1. V was clipped by 5 bases and J by 3 bases; unmatched bases: 3. Germline-derived CDR1 and CDR2 are LNHDA and SQIVND (reference sequence). The CDR3 contains 14 residues. CDR3 nucleotides: TGTGCCAGTAGTTGGGGACAGGCCAATCAGCCCCAGCATTTT. This gives the protein CASSWGQANQPQHF. The full variable domain, its missing parts supplied by reference TRBV19 and TRBJ1-5, is DGGITQSPKYLFRKEGQNVTLSCEQNLNHDAMYWYRQDPGQGLRLIYYSQIVNDFQKGDIAEGYSVSREKKESFPLTVTSAQKNPTAFYLCASSWGQANQPQHFGDGTRLSIL.

J is TRBJ2-2 and V is TRBV7-2, with D perhaps given as TRBD1 or TRBD2 (5 bases each). The CDR3 sequence is 15 residues long. The germline V gene has CDR1 SGHTA and CDR2 FQGNSA. Trimming took 1 base from V and 6 from J, leaving 12 bases between them. The chain's CDR3 is CASSLGGRVAGELFF. In DNA form, the CDR3 reads TGTGCCAGCAGCTTAGGGGGGAGAGTGGCCGGGGAGCTGTTTTTT.

The V and J genes are TRBV18 and TRBJ1-5; D is unclear. This CDR3 has 13 amino acids. V was shortened by 5 bases and J by 3 bases, with 8 bases between the two germline ends. CDR1 and CDR2 (germline): KGHSH, LQKENI. CDR3 residues: CASSGQANQPQHF. CDR3 in DNA: TGTGCCAGCTCAGGCCAGGCCAATCAGCCCCAGCATTTT.

This chain uses TRBV21-1 with TRBJ2-5; the D call TRBD2 from the table was never checked on the DNA. TRBV21-1 is a listed pseudogene. The CDR3 extends over 13 amino acids. This CDR3 is CASSRSNQETQYF. CDR3 DNA sequence: TGTGCCAGCAGCAGGAGTAACCAAGAGACCCAGTACTTC.

The chain is built from TRBV6-1 and TRBJ1-6; TRBD1 matches at 7 bases. The CDR3 spans 15 residues. CDR1 and CDR2 from the germline V gene are MNHNS and SASEGT. V shed 2 bases and J 9 bases; nucleotides not matched to a gene: 7. CDR3 bases: TGTGCCAGCAGTGAAACCGGGACAGCGGGTTCACCCCTCCACTTT. It specifies CASSETGTAGSPLHF.

CDR3 in DNA: TGCGCCAGCAGATCCGCAGCGGGAGGGGGCGGGGAGCTGTTTTTT. Its protein product is CASRSAAGGGGELFF. The V call is TRBV4-3, the J call TRBJ2-2; 10 nucleotides match TRBD2. J was trimmed by 7 bases and V by 6 bases; bases with no gene match: 8. Germline V gene sequence: CDR1 LGHNA, CDR2 YSLEER. This CDR3 region has 15 residues.

The J gene is TRBJ1-1, the V gene TRBV11-2; possible D gene TRBD1, 5 bases. The V end lost 2 bases, the J end lost 8 bases, and 12 bases lay between the germline ends. The germline CDR1 and CDR2 sequences are SGHAT and FQNNGV. The CDR3 has 13 residues. CDR3 nucleotides: TGTGCCAGCAGCTTAAGCCAGGGAATAGAAGCTTTCTTT. Amino acids: CASSLSQGIEAFF. Full variable domain (outside the CDR3, taken from reference TRBV11-2 and TRBJ1-1): EAGVAQSPRYKIIEKRQSVAFWCNPISGHATLYWYQQILGQGPKLLIQFQNNGVVDDSQLPKDRFSAERLKGVDSTLKIQPAKLEDSAVYLCASSLSQGIEAFFGQGTRLTVV.

A single count supports this clone. J is TRBJ2-2 and V is TRBV18; D remains ambiguous. This CDR3 is built from 16 residues. The germline V gene encodes CDR1 KGHSH and CDR2 LQKENI. V shed 1 base and J shed 0 bases, with 9 bases lying between them. The DNA of the CDR3 is TGTGCCAGCTCACCACTAGCAGCTACGAACACCGGGGAGCTGTTTTTT. This gives the protein CASSPLAATNTGELFF.